This T cell receptor (beta chain) was documented in a study of early T cells in non-severe SARS-CoV-2 infection. On the study more broadly: Whole-blood bulk RNA, unsorted, was sequenced, and chains were unpaired.

Unique molecular identifier tags were affixed to discrete cDNA molecules. TCRdb used MiXCR to reprocess the 5' RACE reads, holding one entry per CDR3 protein. The sample includes about 83,000 distinct CDR3 sequences, roughly an eighth of them seen just once. Study observations and caveats: VDJdb matching, biased toward anti-spike CD8 responses, missed private and CD4 specificities.

This clonotype was detected a few times. Its antigen is as yet unknown. V shed 6 bases, J shed 5 bases, and the junction held 9 bases outside the gene matches. The CDR3 runs to 14 residues. Germline V gene data show CDR1 as SQVTM and CDR2 as ANQGSEA. The clonotype was recovered from an adult who was a healthcare worker with PCR-confirmed SARS-CoV-2 infection or an uninfected control (not recorded which). Sequencing was done on a sample of whole blood. This chain uses TRBV29-1 with TRBJ2-2; 7 bases agree with TRBD1. CDR3 nucleotides: TGCAGCGTGGTGACAGGGTTGGTAACCGGGGAGCTGTTTTTT. Amino acid sequence: CSVVTGLVTGELFF.